A single sample gave rise to the 2 T cell receptor beta chains below, sequenced in a study of multiple sclerosis patients with progressive multifocal leukoencephalopathy. Profiled with immunoSEQ multiplex PCR; TCRdb holds only in-frame clones, not every one. This sample has under 35,000 clones; roughly 87% occur once, and the top ten carry about 5.7%. The time point is: time of PML onset. The specimen comprised PBMCs, sampled from a patient treated with natalizumab. These receptors originate from a woman aged 40 to 55 with progressive multifocal leukoencephalopathy.

In regard to this clone: The same CDR3 can be traced to other DNA sequences in this sample. J is TRBJ1-3 and V is TRBV10-3; D perhaps matches TRBD1 (5 bases). V was trimmed by 0 bases and J by 7 bases, leaving 13 bases between them. The CDR3 is made up of 15 amino acids. Germline loops: CDR1 ENHRY, CDR2 SYGVKD. The CDR3: CAISESTVIGNTIYF. In DNA, the CDR3 is TGTGCCATCAGTGAGTCGACAGTTATTGGGAACACCATATATTTT.

J is TRBJ2-3 and V is TRBV12-5; no firm D call. This CDR3 is built from 13 residues. Trimming left V 4 bases short and J 3 bases short, with 8 bases between. CDR1 LGHNT and CDR2 FRNRAP come from the germline V gene. CDR3: CASGWVGTDTQYF. CDR3 DNA sequence: TGTGCTAGTGGTTGGGTGGGTACAGATACGCAGTATTTT. Looking up the rest from reference TRBV12-5 and TRBJ2-3 gives the full variable domain: DARVTQTPRHKVTEMGQEVTMRCQPILGHNTVFWYRQTMMQGLELLAYFRNRAPLDDSGMPKDRFSAEMPDATLATLKIQPSEPRDSAVYFCASGWVGTDTQYFGPGTRLTVL.